This T cell receptor beta chain comes out of a study of cytomegalovirus exposure and HLA in healthy donors. Across the whole study: There were 100 million to 120 million unique TCR beta sequences, drawn from about 200 million T cells, in an earlier analysis.

The PCR employed 60 Vbeta primers together with 13 Jbeta primers. Method: immunoSEQ multiplex PCR; TCRdb's copy keeps in-frame clones and lacks some. The sample contains some 150,000 clones, about 74% of which appear only once. Notes on the study in general: Later on, an analysis tied 18,000 or so TCR beta sequences to HLA alleles at 0.05 false discovery rate. Cytomegalovirus association was assigned to about 180 TCR beta chains. In an earlier analysis, in fewer than 700 donors, most V segments appeared productive either ~90% or ~30% of the time.

Details on this clone: Its antigen is as yet unknown.

Trimming stripped 5 bases from V and 5 bases from J, with 8 bases between. The CDR3 contains 12 residues. CDR1 is SGHTA, CDR2 FQGNSA, per germline. Material: PBMCs. The receptor comes from a man between 18 and 29 years old in good health and CMV-seropositive. The V call is TRBV7-2, the J call TRBJ2-3; D gene unclear. CDR3 amino acids: CASSLSGDTQYF. CDR3 DNA sequence: TGTGCCAGCAGCCTCAGTGGAGATACGCAGTATTTT.